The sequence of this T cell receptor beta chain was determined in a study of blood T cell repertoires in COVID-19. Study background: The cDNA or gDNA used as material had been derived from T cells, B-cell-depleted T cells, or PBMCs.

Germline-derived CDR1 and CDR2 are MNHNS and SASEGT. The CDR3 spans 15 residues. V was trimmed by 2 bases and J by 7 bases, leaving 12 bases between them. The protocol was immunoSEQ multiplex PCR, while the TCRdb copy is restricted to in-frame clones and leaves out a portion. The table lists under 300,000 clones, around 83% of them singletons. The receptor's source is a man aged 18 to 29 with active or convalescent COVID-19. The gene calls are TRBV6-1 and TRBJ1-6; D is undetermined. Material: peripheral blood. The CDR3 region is CASSERDWQNSPLHF. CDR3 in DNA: TGTGCCAGCAGTGAAAGAGACTGGCAAAATTCACCCCTCCACTTT.